This section outlines one T cell receptor (beta chain) sequence together with its context. This record belongs to a study of blood T cell repertoires in COVID-19. Whole-study context: Samples representing acute and convalescent COVID-19 were sourced from the United States, Italy and Spain. PBMCs, B-cell-depleted T cells, or T cells were the source of the cDNA or gDNA that made up the material.

V shed 3 bases and J 7 bases; nucleotides not matched to a gene: 8. This CDR3 region has 16 residues. Germline CDR1 is SGHTA and CDR2 is FQGNSA. Original analysis: Reference gene primer amplification yielded estimated nucleated cell counts. Data came from immunoSEQ multiplex PCR; TCRdb stores just in-frame clones and leaves some out. V, J and clone size reflect that table, while D and trimming were determined from the DNA. The table shows 200,000 to 300,000 clones, with roughly 83% occurring only once. V gene TRBV7-2 combines with J gene TRBJ2-3; TRBD2 matches at 12 bases. The sample was peripheral blood. The receptor's source is a man aged 35-49 years with acute or convalescent COVID-19. The CDR3 DNA reads TGTGCCAGCAGCTTCCTGACTAGCGGGAGAGGGAATACGCAGTATTTT. Translation: CASSFLTSGRGNTQYF.